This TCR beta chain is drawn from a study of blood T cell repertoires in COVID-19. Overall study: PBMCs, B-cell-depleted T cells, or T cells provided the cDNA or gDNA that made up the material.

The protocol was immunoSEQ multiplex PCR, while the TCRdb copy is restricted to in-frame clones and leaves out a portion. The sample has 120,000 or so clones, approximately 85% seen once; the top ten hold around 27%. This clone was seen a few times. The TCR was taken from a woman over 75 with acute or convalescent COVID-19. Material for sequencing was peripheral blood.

This chain's CDR3 is CASSLGQPYGYTF. In nucleotides, the CDR3 is TGTGCCAGCAGTTTGGGACAGCCTTATGGCTACACCTTC. The V call is TRBV6-1, the J call TRBJ1-2; 7 nucleotides agree with TRBD1. The CDR3 length is 13 residues. Germline trimming cut 5 bases from V and 5 bases from J; bases unmatched to any gene: 5. Per the germline V gene, CDR1 is MNHNS and CDR2 is SASEGT.